This paragraph covers one T cell receptor beta chain sequence. This clone was seen ten or more times. Its antigen is currently not known. No base qualities exist here, and no much larger clone lies one base off it. This sample also contains other DNA sequences that code for the same CDR3. These data come from a study of T cell changes during pregnancy in multiple sclerosis (dated 2019 in TCRdb). Background for the entire study: Changes in the T cell repertoire over the course of pregnancy were examined in this study in women with multiple sclerosis.

The CDR3, from cysteine to phenylalanine, totals 14 residues. CDR3 DNA is the only sequence kept; it has 42 bases, read in frame from the first base. V and J lose 3 bases and 5 bases, and a span of 10 bases separates them. In the germline V gene, CDR1 corresponds to SGHTA and CDR2 to FQGNSA. The receptor library was made with the immunoSEQ multiplex PCR assay. Not all clones reach the TCRdb copy of this immuneACCESS table, which keeps in-frame sequences only. Checked studies attribute under half of the gap to unresolved V genes and leave the rest unexplained. The sample data list 89,000 or so clones, and over 80% of these were observed just once. The ten most abundant clones make up roughly 3.5% of the sample.

The TCR originated in a female donor in good health, serving as a control in a pregnancy study. Some clones in this sample may be carry-over from other donors' samples. Recombination linked TRBV7-2 to TRBJ2-2; the D region possibly corresponds to TRBD1 (6 bases align). The sample was PBMCs, taken in the first trimester of pregnancy. The sequence in DNA is TGTGCCAGCAGCTTCAGGGGCGGGACCGGGGAGCTGTTTTTT. It codes for CASSFRGGTGELFF. Extended through the reference TRBV7-2 and TRBJ2-2 proteins, this CDR3 yields the full variable domain: GAGVSQSPSNKVTEKGKDVELRCDPISGHTALYWYRQSLGQGLEFLIYFQGNSAPDKSGLPSDRFSAERTGGSVSTLTIQRTQQEDSAVYLCASSFRGGTGELFFGEGSRLTVL.